This record covers a single T cell receptor (beta chain). The data were taken from a study of blood T cell repertoires in COVID-19. About the study: The origin of the acute and convalescent COVID-19 samples was the United States, Italy and Spain. The analysed material was cDNA or gDNA that came from T cells, B-cell-depleted T cells, or PBMCs.

Repertoires were generated with immunoSEQ multiplex PCR, while TCRdb's copy carries only in-frame clones and drops some. The data hold 200,000 to 250,000 clones, with roughly 85% observed a single time. Unmatched junction bases numbered 3, after V lost 2 bases and J lost 1 base. Germline CDR1 and CDR2: LGHNA and YNFKEQ. CDR3 length: 16 amino acids. The sample consisted of peripheral blood. This chain links TRBV4-2 with TRBJ1-2; TRBD1 matches at 11 bases. The receptor was isolated from a man aged 35 to 55 with acute or convalescent COVID-19. The CDR3 sequence is CASSQPGTGGNYGYTF. Written as DNA, the CDR3 is TGTGCCAGCAGCCAACCCGGGACAGGGGGTAACTATGGCTACACCTTC.